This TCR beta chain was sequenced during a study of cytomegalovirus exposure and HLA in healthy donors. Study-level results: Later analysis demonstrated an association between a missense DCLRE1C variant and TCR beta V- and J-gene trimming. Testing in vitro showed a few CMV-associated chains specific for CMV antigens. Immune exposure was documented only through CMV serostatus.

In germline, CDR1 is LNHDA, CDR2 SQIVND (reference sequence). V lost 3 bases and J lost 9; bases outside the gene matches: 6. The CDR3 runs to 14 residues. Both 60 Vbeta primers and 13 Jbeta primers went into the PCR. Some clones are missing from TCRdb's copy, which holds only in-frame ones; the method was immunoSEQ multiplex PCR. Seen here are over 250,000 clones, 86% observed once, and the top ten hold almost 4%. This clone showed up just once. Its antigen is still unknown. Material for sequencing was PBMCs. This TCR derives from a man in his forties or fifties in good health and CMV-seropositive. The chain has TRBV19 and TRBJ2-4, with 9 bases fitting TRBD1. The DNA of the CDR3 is TGTGCCAGTAGTATCTCCGGGACAGGGAGCATTCAGTACTTC. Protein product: CASSISGTGSIQYF.